The table lists the clone carrying this TCR beta chain with a count of one. Its specificity is not known. These data originate in a study of T cell responses to AZD1222 COVID-19 vaccine. TCRdb's copy holds only in-frame clones and misses some; the assay was immunoSEQ multiplex PCR. The table shows 150,000 to 200,000 clones, with about 90% occurring only once. The CDR3 is 13 residues long. The V gene lost 5 bases and the J gene lost 2 bases, with 12 bases spanning the gap. In germline, CDR1 is SQVTM, CDR2 ANQGSEA. General study points: Among AZD1222 vaccinees, only 6 or 7 were seropositive at baseline. Repertoires were obtained only post-peak T cell response.

The chain couples TRBV29-1 to TRBJ1-2, with D hard to call. The sample in question was peripheral blood, obtained 28 days after the second AZD1222 dose. This receptor was identified in an adult who received the AZD1222 COVID-19 vaccine. This CDR3 is CSVNSDGNYGYTF. Written as DNA, the CDR3 is TGCAGCGTTAACTCGGACGGGAACTATGGCTACACCTTC.